This T cell receptor beta chain was captured in a study of cytomegalovirus exposure and HLA in healthy donors. This PCR relied on a set of 60 Vbeta primers and 13 Jbeta primers. Sequenced by immunoSEQ multiplex PCR; TCRdb stores in-frame clones only, minus some. This table has 200,000 or so clones, around 82% appearing once. The table lists this clone with a count of one. What was sequenced was PBMCs. This receptor was obtained from a boy under 18 in good health and CMV-seronegative.

Here the CDR3 DNA reads TGTGCCAGCAGCTTAGGGGTGGGGACAAGAAACACTGAAGCTTTCTTT. Translating gives CASSLGVGTRNTEAFF. The gene calls are TRBV28 and TRBJ1-1, with D tentatively TRBD1 (6 bases). The CDR3 sequence is 16 residues long. Trimming stripped 6 bases from V and 2 bases from J, with 19 bases between. The germline gives CDR1 MDHEN, CDR2 SYDVKM.